This T cell receptor beta chain was sequenced during a study of CD8+CD57+ T cells in acquired aplastic anemia. At the level of the study: Across the sorted CD4+ and CD8+ cells, DNA amounts averaged about 3.1 ug. Regarding the study as a whole: Roughly 30 CD8+ CDR3 sequences occurred in both the patients and the controls.

CDR1 is DFQATT and CDR2 is SNEGSKA in the germline V gene (reference sequence). This CDR3 region has 11 residues. Only patients with CD8+CD57+ cell expansion on flow cytometry were chosen for sequencing. There was no therapy given to any patient before the blood sampling took place. According to the study, genomic DNA was the template for TCR beta VDJ and CDR3 profiling. TCRdb ran MiXCR on the reads and lists one entry per CDR3 protein. The sample shows 130,000 or so distinct CDR3 sequences, approximately 50% of them seen only once. Regarding this clonotype: Its antigen remains unknown.

The genes are TRBV20-1 and TRBJ2-7; a weak D match, TRBD2 (5 bases). This clonotype originated in a human donor with aplastic anemia. The sample comprised sorted CD4+, CD8+, or CD8+CD57+ T cells (not recorded which) from PBMCs. The CDR3 nucleotides read TGCAGCATTAAGCGGAACTACGAGCAGTACTTC. Amino acids: CSIKRNYEQYF.